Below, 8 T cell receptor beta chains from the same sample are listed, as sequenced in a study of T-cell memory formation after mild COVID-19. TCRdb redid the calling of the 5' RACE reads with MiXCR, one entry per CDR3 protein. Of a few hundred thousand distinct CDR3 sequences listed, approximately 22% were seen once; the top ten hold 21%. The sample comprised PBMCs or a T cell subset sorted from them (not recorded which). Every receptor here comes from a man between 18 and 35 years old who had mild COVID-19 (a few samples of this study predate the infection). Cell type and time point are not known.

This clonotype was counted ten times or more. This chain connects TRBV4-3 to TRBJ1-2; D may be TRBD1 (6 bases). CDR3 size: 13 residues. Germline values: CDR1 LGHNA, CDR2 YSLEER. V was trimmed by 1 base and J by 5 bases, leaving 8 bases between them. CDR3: CASSQGGGYGYTF. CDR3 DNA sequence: TGCGCCAGCAGCCAAGGAGGGGGTTATGGCTACACCTTC.

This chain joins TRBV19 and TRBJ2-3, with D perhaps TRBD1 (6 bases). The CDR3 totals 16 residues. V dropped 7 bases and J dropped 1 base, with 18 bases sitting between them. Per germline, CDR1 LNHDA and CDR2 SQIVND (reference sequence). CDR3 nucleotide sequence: TGTGCCAGTACCCCAAACAGAGGGGGAGGCACAGATACGCAGTATTTT. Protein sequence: CASTPNRGGGTDTQYF.

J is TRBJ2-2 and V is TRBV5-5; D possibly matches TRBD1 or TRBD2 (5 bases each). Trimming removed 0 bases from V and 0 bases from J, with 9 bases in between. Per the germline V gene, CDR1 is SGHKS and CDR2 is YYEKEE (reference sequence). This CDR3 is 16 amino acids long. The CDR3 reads CASSLGPGPNTGELFF. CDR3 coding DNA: TGTGCCAGCAGCTTGGGCCCGGGACCGAACACCGGGGAGCTGTTTTTT. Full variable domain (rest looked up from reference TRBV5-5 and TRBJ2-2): DAGVTQSPTHLIKTRGQQVTLRCSPISGHKSVSWYQQVLGQGPQFIFQYYEKEERGRGNFPDRFSARQFPNYSSELNVNALLLGDSALYLCASSLGPGPNTGELFFGEGSRLTVL.

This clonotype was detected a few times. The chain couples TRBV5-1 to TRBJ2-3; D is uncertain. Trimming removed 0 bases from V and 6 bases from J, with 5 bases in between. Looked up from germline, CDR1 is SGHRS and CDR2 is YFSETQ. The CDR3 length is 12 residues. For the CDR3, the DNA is TGCGCCAGCAGCTTGGACTTTGATACGCAGTATTTT. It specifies CASSLDFDTQYF.

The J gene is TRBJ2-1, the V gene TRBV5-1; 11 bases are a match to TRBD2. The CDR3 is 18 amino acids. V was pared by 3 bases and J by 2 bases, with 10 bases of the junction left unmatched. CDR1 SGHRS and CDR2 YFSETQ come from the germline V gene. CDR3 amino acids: CASSSQPRLAGPYNEQFF. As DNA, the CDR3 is TGCGCCAGCAGCTCCCAACCTAGACTAGCGGGGCCCTACAATGAGCAGTTCTTC.

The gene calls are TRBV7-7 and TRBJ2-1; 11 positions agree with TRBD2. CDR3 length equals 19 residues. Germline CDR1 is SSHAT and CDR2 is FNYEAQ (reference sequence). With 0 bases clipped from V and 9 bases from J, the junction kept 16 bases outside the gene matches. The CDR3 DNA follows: TGTGCCAGCAGCTTAGCGCCGGCTAGCGGGGGGACGCCTTATGGTGAGCAGTTCTTC. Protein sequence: CASSLAPASGGTPYGEQFF.

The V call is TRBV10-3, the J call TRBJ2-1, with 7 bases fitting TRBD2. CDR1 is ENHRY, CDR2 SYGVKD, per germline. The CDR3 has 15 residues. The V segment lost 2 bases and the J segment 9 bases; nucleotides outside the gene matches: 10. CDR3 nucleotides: TGTGCCATCAGTGAGACCGGGCTAGCGGATGGTGAGCAGTTCTTC. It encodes CAISETGLADGEQFF.

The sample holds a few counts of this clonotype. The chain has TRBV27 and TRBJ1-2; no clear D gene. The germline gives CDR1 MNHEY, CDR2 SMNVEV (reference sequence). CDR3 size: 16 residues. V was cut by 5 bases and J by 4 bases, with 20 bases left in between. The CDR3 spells CASSLTGPPDFYGYTF. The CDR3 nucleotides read TGTGCCAGCAGTCTTACCGGACCACCTGACTTCTATGGCTACACCTTC.